The 3 T cell receptor beta chains listed next were all sequenced from one sample in a study of shared clonotypes between healthy human individuals (dated by TCRdb to the early 2020s). Libraries came from the immunoSEQ multiplex PCR assay. TCRdb holds this immuneACCESS table with in-frame rearrangements only. Some clones are missing; in checked studies, unresolved V genes explain under half, and the rest has no known cause. The sample has 2 million to 2.5 million clones on record, 90% to 95% of them singletons. The top ten clonotypes cover approximately 0.4% of the sample. The sequenced sample consisted of naive CD4+ T cells from PBMCs. The meaning of the sample's cell subset or site label: CD45RA+ positively selected. These receptors came from a man younger than 35 in good health. Some clones in this sample may be carry-over from other donors' samples.

The chain joins TRBV27 to TRBJ1-5; the D gene is possibly TRBD1 (6 bases). Trimming cost V 8 bases and J 9 bases, with 20 bases left between them. The CDR3 consists of 14 residues. Germline CDR1 is MNHEY and CDR2 is SMNVEV (reference sequence). This CDR3 reads CASGEDRGIGPQHF. CDR3 DNA sequence: TGTGCCAGCGGGGAGGACAGAGGGATTGGGCCCCAGCATTTT.

This sequence joins TRBV29-1 and TRBJ2-7; TRBD1 agrees at 7 bases. The CDR3 totals 13 residues. V dropped 6 bases and J dropped 1; count of bases not matched to a gene: 6. From germline, CDR1 is SQVTM and CDR2 ANQGSEA. CDR3 protein: CSVHTGVSYEQYF. DNA of the CDR3: TGCAGCGTCCATACAGGGGTATCCTACGAGCAGTACTTC.

The chain combines TRBV30 with TRBJ1-1; 10 bases line up with TRBD1. Germline CDR1 and CDR2: GTSNPN and SVGIG (reference sequence). With V trimmed by 4 bases and J by 4 bases, 6 bases remained unmatched. The CDR3 is made up of 14 amino acids. CDR3 bases: TGTGCCTGGATTAGTCGGACAGGGGGCACTGAAGCTTTCTTT. Translated, it gives CAWISRTGGTEAFF.